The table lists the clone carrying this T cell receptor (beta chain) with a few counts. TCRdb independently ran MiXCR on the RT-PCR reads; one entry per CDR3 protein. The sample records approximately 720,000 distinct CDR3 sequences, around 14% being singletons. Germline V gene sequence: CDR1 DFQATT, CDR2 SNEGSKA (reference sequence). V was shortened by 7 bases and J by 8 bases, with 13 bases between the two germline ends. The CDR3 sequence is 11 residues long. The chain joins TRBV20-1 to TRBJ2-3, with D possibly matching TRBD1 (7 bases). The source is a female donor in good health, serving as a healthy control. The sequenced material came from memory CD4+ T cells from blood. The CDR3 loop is CSGQGGPTQYF. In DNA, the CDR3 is TGCAGTGGGCAGGGGGGTCCTACGCAGTATTTT.